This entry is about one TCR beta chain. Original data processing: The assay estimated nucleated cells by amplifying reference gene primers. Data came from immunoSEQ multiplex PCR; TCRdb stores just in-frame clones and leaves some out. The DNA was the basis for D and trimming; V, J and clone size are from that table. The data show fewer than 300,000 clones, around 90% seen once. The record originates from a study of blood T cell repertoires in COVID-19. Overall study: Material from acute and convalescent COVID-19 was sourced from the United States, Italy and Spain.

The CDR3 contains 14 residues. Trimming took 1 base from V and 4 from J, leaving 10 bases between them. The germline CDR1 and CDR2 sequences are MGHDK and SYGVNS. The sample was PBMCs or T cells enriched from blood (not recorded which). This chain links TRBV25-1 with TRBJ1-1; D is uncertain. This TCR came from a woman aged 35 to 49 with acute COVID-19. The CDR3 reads CASSESWSGTEAFF. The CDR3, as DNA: TGTGCCAGCAGTGAATCGTGGTCCGGCACTGAAGCTTTCTTT.